Sequencing of this T cell receptor (beta chain) was carried out in a study of blood T cell repertoires in COVID-19 (dated by TCRdb to 2019 to 2021). Some background on the complete study: The collaborator samples originated in the United States, Italy and Spain and spanned the acute and convalescent phases of COVID-19. The prospective study material was composed of cDNA or gDNA derived from T cells, B-cell-depleted T cells, or PBMCs. Deeply sampled blood TCRbeta repertoires from subjects exposed to, actively infected with, or recovered from COVID-19 were included in the dataset. A freely available public database, intended as a resource for researchers studying the immune response to SARS-CoV-2, is where the repertoires were released. The samples were drawn from the first 160 participants of the ongoing ImmuneRACE study and from over 950 subjects provided by 6 global collaborators. A de-identified subject ID, COVID-19 status, age in years and sex were almost always included in the sample metadata. Where available, HLA class I and class II types were obtained from metadata supplied by the sample provider rather than from assay-based typing. Overall study results and their limits: How much clinical and demographic metadata was included differed by source and by participant, and the metadata was provided uncurated.

TCRbeta CDR3 regions were amplified from genomic DNA using the immunoSEQ Assay, a bias-controlled multiplex PCR. In the authors' own workflow: Within the assay, amplification of reference gene primers was used to estimate how many nucleated cells each sample contained. To quantify the absolute abundance of each unique TCRbeta CDR3 rearrangement, sequence reads were collapsed and filtered. For each sample, productive Simpson clonality was calculated by taking the square root of Simpson's diversity index across productive rearrangements. Here the immuneACCESS table is served through TCRdb, limited to in-frame sequences with V and J called. Missing clones are a known gap in these copies; in checked studies unresolved V genes cover under half, and the rest lacks a known reason. That table is the source of V, J and clone size, and D and trimming were worked out from the DNA. Present in this sample are 100,000 to 150,000 clones, 85% to 90% of which were seen just once. The leading ten clones occupy 20% to 30% of the sample.

The CDR3 runs 15 amino acids, cysteine and phenylalanine included. Only the CDR3 portion is preserved as DNA: 45 bases, with reading frame beginning at the first base. A distance of 12 bases separates the germline ends of V and J, which lose 3 bases and 4 bases respectively. CDR1 and CDR2, per the germline V gene, are LGHNA and YNFKEQ. With regard to this clone: Its target antigen remains unknown. Base qualities were left out, and no much larger clone turns up one base away.

Collaborating institutions collected whole blood in K2EDTA tubes following their own protocols. For TCRbeta analysis, collaborators shipped samples as frozen whole blood, isolated PBMCs, or DNA extracted from either of those sample types. The clonotype comes from an elderly woman with acute or convalescent COVID-19. Sequencing was done on a sample of peripheral blood. This receptor chain uses TRBV4-2 and TRBJ2-2; the D gene is possibly TRBD2, with 6 bases matching. The CDR3 has the sequence CASSQKEGSTGELFF. The DNA reads as follows: TGTGCCAGCAGCCAGAAGGAGGGTAGCACCGGGGAGCTGTTTTTT.